This TCR beta chain was sequenced for a study of shared clonotypes between healthy human individuals (TCRdb year 2020). Looking at the study overall: The cohort included three men and a couple of women between 18 and 49 years of age. For each donor, CD4 naive and CD4 memory were each run on three plates, CD8 naive on two plates, and CD8 memory on one plate. Per donor, leukapheresis produced somewhere between about 0.9 and 10 billion PBMCs. Different laboratories and diverse techniques were used to prepare libraries and sequence TCR repertoires, to increase sequencing depth and limit assay-specific biases. To estimate repertoire size and how much clonotypes are shared between individuals, the study performed deep sequencing of blood TCR repertoires from about five healthy adults.

Regarding this clone: The clone's antigen remains unknown. Per-base quality was not reported, and no clone a single base away is much larger than it.

Per the germline V gene (reference sequence), LNHDA is the CDR1 and SQIVND is the CDR2. The CDR3 contains 13 residues, cysteine and phenylalanine counted. The retained sequence is limited to the CDR3, 39 bases, with the frame set at the first base. At the junction V is shortened by 5 bases and J by 3 bases, with 11 bases in between. Healthy HIV-negative adults with no recently reported acute infections or vaccinations were included as donors. Only Caucasian adults living in Nashville, Tennessee, USA were represented among the donors. CD4+ T cells were enriched through magnetic negative selection, after which naive cells were positively selected on CD45RA and the remaining negative fraction served as the memory subset. After blood collection by leukapheresis, PBMCs were isolated using Ficoll-Histopaque density gradient centrifugation and then cryopreserved in the vapor phase of liquid nitrogen. Purity and quantity of every magnetically sorted T cell population were checked by analytical flow cytometry. Genomic DNA was isolated from each sorted fraction and quantified by UV absorbance on a Nanodrop 2000c.

Using the deep immunoSEQ assay, TCR CDR3 regions were amplified from genomic DNA by multiplex PCR. Genomic DNA extracted from each cell subset was distributed evenly over all wells of several immunoSEQ 96-well plates, and each plate served as one replicate. For sorted subsets, 200 to 250 ng of genomic DNA, equivalent to 25,000 to 35,000 T cell genomes, went into each replicate PCR. Purified libraries were quantified with a Qubit 3.0 fluorometer, sized on a Bioanalyzer 2100, and re-quantified with the KAPA Library Quantification kit. Each immunoSEQ 96-well plate was sequenced on its own single-read 150-cycle Illumina NextSeq 550 flow cell. As for how the authors treated the data: Because the immunoSEQ output held only junctional sequences and lacked quality scores, the filtering could not match the filtering applied to full-length reads. To assign V/J genes and CDR3, sequences were annotated against IMGT germline references using PyIR, a Python wrapper for IgBLAST v1.9. Reads with weak V/J assignments (E-value above 1e-6), missing CDR3, stop codons, out-of-frame junctions, or ambiguous translated residues were removed. V3J clonotypes were defined as sequences sharing an identical inferred V gene, J gene, and CDR3 amino acid sequence. To compute the percentage overlap between repertoires, the number of shared unique clonotypes was divided by the size of the smaller repertoire. Richness of each repertoire was evaluated using RTK rarefaction, the Chao1 estimator, and Recon v2.1 estimates of unobserved clonotypes. Generation probabilities for all TCRbeta clonotypes obtained by the gDNA method from a few donors were computed using OLGA. What TCRdb holds here is the immuneACCESS table cut down to in-frame rearrangements. Part of the clones is not present; checked against another copy, under half of the missing clones reflect an unresolved V gene, and the others are unexplained. Clone size and the V and J calls come from that table; the DNA yielded D and trimming. The sample table holds approximately 640,000 clones, of which 72% were seen once. 1.8% of the sample comes from the top ten.

Points the paper makes about the study in general: Higher generation probabilities were observed for clonotypes shared by all four sorted-subset donors than for non-shared clonotypes. Pairwise subsampling led to the expectation that sequencing depth would affect the degree of clonotype sharing among donors. Even with the large sequencing depth, rarefaction of the sorted-subset datasets indicated that sequencing was incomplete. Sampling was limited to blood, and TCR repertoires in tissue likely differ from TCR repertoires in blood. About 5% of naive CD4, more than 3% of naive CD8, around 2.3% of memory CD4, and roughly 0.4% of memory CD8 clonotypes were shared across several donors. The genetic and exposure-history diversity represented was limited by the small number of donors. Naive subsets generally had larger estimated clonotype richness than memory subsets.

Recombination joined TRBV19 with TRBJ2-7; TRBD1 is a weak D gene call, 5 bases matching. Sequencing was carried out using memory CD4+ T cells sorted from blood. In the paper's terms, the cell subset or site label means: CD45RA-negative fraction. The receptor was isolated from a woman aged 30 to 39 in good health. The CDR3 loop reads CASSRQGYYEQYF. The nucleotide sequence is given as TGTGCCAGTAGTCGGCAGGGATACTACGAGCAGTACTTC.